A selection of T cell receptor beta chains follows, all from one sample in a study of shared clonotypes between healthy human individuals. Only in-frame clones appear in the TCRdb table, and some are missing; sequencing was by immunoSEQ multiplex PCR. The profile shows around 610,000 clones, roughly 96% of them singletons. The sequencing sample was made of naive CD8+ T cells sorted from blood. These receptors were taken from a woman younger than 45 in good health. Each CDR3 is given without its conserved first and last residue.

J gene	V gene	CDR3 length	CDR3 protein
TRBJ2-1	TRBV28	11	ASSLLKGNEQF
TRBJ1-1	TRBV5-4	10	ASSLQGAEAF
TRBJ2-7	TRBV28	12	ASSLEIGIHEQY
TRBJ2-4	TRBV19	13	ASIDRQGGRNIQY
TRBJ2-5	TRBV19	11	ASSTGEVETQY
TRBJ2-7	TRBV7-9	10	ASSLTDYEQY
TRBJ2-2	TRBV19	11	ASSREATGELF
TRBJ1-1	TRBV6-1	8	ASRQSEAF
TRBJ2-1	TRBV28	16	ASSFPSMGLGVYNEQF
TRBJ2-1	TRBV7-7	11	ASSLTQYNEQF
TRBJ1-1	TRBV11-2	13	ASSLTGGPNTEAF
TRBJ2-1	TRBV11-2	9	ASSYGPRQF
TRBJ1-5	TRBV28	11	ANTGPSNQPQH
TRBJ2-2	TRBV27	13	ASSSRSGWDGELF
TRBJ1-5	TRBV27	12	ASSPMRGHQPQH
TRBJ1-6	TRBV5-6	13	ASSLAFGLGSPLH
TRBJ1-1	TRBV30	10	AWSGGGTEAF
TRBJ2-1	TRBV13	11	ASKTSSYNEQF
TRBJ1-5	TRBV29-1	14	SVKGQGTEGNQPQH
TRBJ2-2	TRBV28	16	ASSSPLGYIRDTGELF
TRBJ1-1	TRBV13	13	ASSPVTGLNTEAF
TRBJ2-2	TRBV27	13	ASSFWAMNTGELF
TRBJ2-1	TRBV28	14	ASSSPGTQARNEQF
TRBJ2-1	TRBV7-9	13	ASSFSGISYNEQF
TRBJ1-2	TRBV7-8	13	ASSVGRVEVYGYT
TRBJ2-3	TRBV15	14	ATSRDTSGTRHTQY
TRBJ1-2	TRBV9	14	ASSQRSTGLFYGYT
TRBJ2-5	TRBV5-4	11	ASSLVQEETQY
TRBJ2-1	TRBV18	14	ASLSPLDREPDEQF
TRBJ2-1	TRBV27	10	ASSFLAGAQF
TRBJ1-1	TRBV28	10	ASSPSYTEAF
TRBJ2-3	TRBV19	10	ASSLGTDTQY
TRBJ2-7	TRBV11-2	11	ASSPTSRYEQY
TRBJ2-3	TRBV19	9	ASTSGDTQY
TRBJ1-6	TRBV28	12	ASWTGNPYSPLH